This entry describes one T cell receptor (beta chain). This table comes from immunoSEQ multiplex PCR, and its TCRdb copy is limited to in-frame clones, with some not included. The table records roughly 55,000 clones, more than 90% of them present only once. V gave up 5 bases and J gave up 1 base; unmatched junction bases: 4. This CDR3 has 16 residues. CDR1 is KGHSH, CDR2 LQKENI, per germline. This sample is part of a study of control samples from healthy donors and cancer patients. The chain is built from TRBV18 and TRBJ1-5, with TRBD1 identical over 11 bases. The sequence was collected from a man in his forties with colorectal cancer. Sequencing input: PBMCs. For the CDR3, the DNA is TGTGCCAGCTCATCGGGGACAGGGGGGAGCAATCAGCCCCAGCATTTT. Amino acids: CASSSGTGGSNQPQHF. Full variable domain (outside the CDR3, taken from reference TRBV18 and TRBJ1-5): NAGVMQNPRHLVRRRGQEARLRCSPMKGHSHVYWYRQLPEEGLKFMVYLQKENIIDESGMPKERFSAEFPKEGPSILRIQQVVRGDSAAYFCASSSGTGGSNQPQHFGDGTRLSIL.